This T cell receptor beta chain was recorded in a study of blood T cell repertoires in COVID-19 (dated by TCRdb to 2020 to 2021). For the wider study: The collaborator samples originated in the United States, Italy and Spain and spanned the acute and convalescent phases of COVID-19. Sample metadata almost always included a de-identified subject ID, COVID-19 status, age in years and sex. The samples were drawn from the first 160 participants of the ongoing ImmuneRACE study and from 950 to 1,500 subjects provided by 6 global collaborators. The material from the prospective study consisted of cDNA or gDNA derived from T cells, B-cell-depleted T cells, or PBMCs. HLA class I and class II types, where available, came from metadata supplied by the sample provider rather than from assay-based typing. The repertoires were made available in a free public database intended to serve as a resource for research on the immune response to SARS-CoV-2. The dataset comprised deeply sampled blood TCRbeta repertoires from subjects exposed to, actively infected with, or recovered from COVID-19. The paper's findings and limits, for the study overall: The quantity of clinical and demographic metadata differed by source and by participant and was supplied without curation.

The immunoSEQ Assay, a bias-controlled multiplex PCR, was used to amplify TCRbeta CDR3 regions from genomic DNA. Regarding the original processing steps: The number of nucleated cells in each sample was estimated by amplification of reference gene primers within the assay. To quantify the absolute abundance of each unique TCRbeta CDR3 rearrangement, sequence reads were collapsed and filtered. For each sample, productive Simpson clonality was calculated as the square root of Simpson's diversity index over productive rearrangements. The table was pulled from immuneACCESS by TCRdb, which kept in-frame rearrangements only. Such tables lose some clones; where checked, under half of the loss comes from unresolved V genes, and the rest has no known cause. For V, J and clone size, that table is used; D and trimming come from the DNA. In all, the sample holds some 17,000 clones, and 80% of those were seen once. The ten largest clones represent 9.5% to 11% of the sample.

Each collaborating institution followed its own protocols to collect whole blood in K2EDTA tubes. For TCRbeta analysis, collaborator samples were shipped as frozen whole blood, as isolated PBMCs, or as DNA extracted from either sample type. Including cysteine and phenylalanine, the CDR3 has 14 amino acids. Only the CDR3 portion is preserved as DNA: 42 bases, with reading frame beginning at the first base. CDR1 MNHNY and CDR2 SVGAGI are derived from the germline V gene (reference sequence). V ends up 6 bases short and J 5 bases short, with an unmatched junction base count of 5. Concerning this clone: The target of this receptor is not known. No per-base quality is available; no much larger clone lies one base away.

This clonotype was sampled from a man of 80 years or more with acute or convalescent COVID-19. This chain is built from TRBV6-6 and TRBJ2-2; TRBD1 fits 8 bases in the junction. The sequencing sample was made of peripheral blood. The CDR3 is CASRGQGRTGELFF. The nucleotide sequence is given as TGTGCCAGCAGAGGACAGGGTAGAACCGGGGAGCTGTTTTTT.